Sequencing of this TCR beta chain was carried out in a study of blood T cells in healthy people across ages (dated by TCRdb to 2014 to 2015). Describing the broader study: In model experiments, template switching captured about one uniquely barcoded TCR beta cDNA molecule for every two T cells. For two donors (one aged 18 to 29 and one aged 80 or older), the study analyzed two additional independent replicas of 1 million unique cDNA reads from the same blood draw. Using deep sequencing normalized with unique cDNA molecular identifiers, the study measured how TCR beta repertoire diversity changes with age. To avoid experimental bias, donors of different ages were distributed randomly across sequencing lanes. Four age groups were formed from the donors: young (average 16 years), middle-aged (approximately 40), aged (about 62) and long-lived (82). On the study overall, not on this receptor specifically: As age increased, observed TCR beta diversity per million T cells dropped in a roughly linear way, and a significant reduction was already evident by age 40. Compared with the aged group, the long-lived group had more naive CD4+ T cells, fewer expanded clones and increased TCR diversity, a pattern suggesting age selection. A strong correlation was found between observed TCR beta diversity and the percentage of naive T cells measured by flow cytometry. Total diversity estimates from one million sequenced T cells were considered lower bounds and underestimates. Because profiling used bulk unsorted PBMCs, naive and antigen-experienced compartments could not be compared conclusively. Because donor CMV infection status was unknown, age-related changes in expanded clonotypes were potentially confounded.

Reading from cysteine to phenylalanine, the CDR3 counts 13 amino acids. Only the CDR3 region is kept as DNA, spanning 39 bases read in frame from base 1. V lost 7 bases and J lost 2 bases; the stretch between them is 11 bases long. CDR1 and CDR2, looked up from the germline V gene, are MNHNS and SASEGT. As to this clonotype: No cognate antigen has been identified for it. Base-call qualities are not available, and no considerably larger clone is one nucleotide away.

Systemically healthy Caucasian individuals from Russia, 35 to 50 in total and aged about 6 to 100 years, were included as donors. Each donor gave roughly 9.5 milliliters of peripheral blood, collected into EDTA-treated Vacutainer tubes. Ficoll-Paque density-gradient centrifugation was used to isolate PBMCs, with at least 7 million per sample. Total RNA, at least 6 micrograms per sample, was extracted from PBMCs with Trizol reagent. The percentages of naive CD45RAhigh/CD27high T cells were determined by flow cytometry on a PBMC aliquot from every donor. The library came from 5' RACE. Sequencing was carried out with an Illumina HiSeq 2500. The second PCR ran for roughly 7 to 11 cycles and used a J-beta primer mix along with a sample-barcoded 5' primer. A template-switch 5' adaptor carrying 12 random nucleotides introduced a unique molecular identifier onto each TCR beta cDNA molecule. At least 2.5 million CDR3-containing paired-end reads were obtained from each sample. All of the RNA was converted into first-strand cDNA using the Mint cDNA synthesis kit, with a TRBC-specific oligonucleotide serving as the primer. After uracil-DNA glycosylase treatment, a first 18-cycle PCR used universal primers M1SS and BC2_uni_R on all cDNA. Per the original workflow: Each sample was normalized by randomly selecting 1 million high-quality reads, each carrying a distinct molecular identifier. Reads sharing molecular identifiers were discarded rather than binned into consensus sequences. MiTCR, with a Q25 quality threshold and the strictest error-elimination algorithm, was used for CDR3 identification, clonotype clustering and error correction. A nonparametric unseen species model with Euler transformation was used to estimate lower-bound total TCR beta diversity. TCRdb reran the public reads through fastp at Q25 and MiXCR, keeping productive beta chains. Here each entry gathers all rows of one CDR3 protein and keeps the most common genes and DNA. TCRdb assigned the V and J calls; the authors' analysis was not used. The sample data list over 1.5 million distinct CDR3 sequences, and around half of these were observed just once. The ten largest clones capture approximately 2.1% of the sample.

This TCR was recovered from a woman in her forties in good health. The receptor chain draws on TRBV6-1 and TRBJ2-5; the D region may be TRBD1 or TRBD2, each matching 5 bases equally. Material for sequencing was blood. The CDR3 protein sequence reads: CASTGTEQETQYF. The nucleotide sequence is given as TGTGCCAGCACTGGGACGGAACAAGAGACCCAGTACTTC.